The entry that follows covers one TCR beta chain sequence. In this sample, this clonotype turned up a few times. It has no known antigen specificity. One base away there is no much larger clone; base qualities are not given. TCR beta repertoires were profiled from peripheral blood of about a dozen young patients with multiple sclerosis to demonstrate the VDJtools post-analysis software. The multiple sclerosis patients were children and adolescents ranging in age from about 6 to 17 years. The library relied on PCR. For sequencing, an Illumina HiSeq 2500 was employed. To reduce PCR and sequencing biases, unique molecular identifiers were incorporated into the TCR beta cDNA libraries. Per 1 to 10 million input T cells, approximately 500,000 cDNA molecules were obtained, such that each molecule approximated one T cell. The patient libraries were prepared and sequenced with the same protocol used for the earlier healthy control dataset. Samples belonging to the same batch were prepared together, multiplexed and sequenced on a shared HiSeq lane. The published analysis was carried out like this. MIGEC handled the raw barcoded reads, throwing out single-read molecular identifier groups before consensus assembly and CDR3 extraction. VDJtools was used for post-analysis of the clonotype tables, with diversity normalized by down-sampling every dataset to the smallest sample size. In repertoire overlap clustering, CDR3 amino acid sequences, but not nucleotide sequences, were matched to correct batch-related cross-sample contamination. In TCRdb, the public reads were trimmed at Q25 with fastp and aligned with MiXCR, with productive beta chains retained. Each CDR3 protein gets just one entry, which takes the most common genes and DNA from the rows behind it. The authors' filters were not applied to this entry. The table for this sample lists under 900,000 distinct CDR3 sequences; around 50% of them were counted only once. 4.6% of the sample goes to the ten largest clones.

The data stem from a study of post-analysis software for immune sequencing data (dated by TCRdb to the mid-2010s). Study-wide context: Disease courses on record covered relapsing-remitting, secondary progressive and progressive-relapsing multiple sclerosis, though some patients had no subtype annotation. The patient repertoires were set against about 12 previously published healthy control repertoires from donors whose ages ranged from roughly 6 to 25 years. A subset of samples was prepared in parallel using single-end sample barcoding, then pooled and co-amplified after Illumina adapter ligation. Summary of the overall study and its limitations: Strong co-clustering of samples prepared in the same batch was shown by direct clustering with F measure, prompting a batch-effect correction. The multiple sclerosis patient group was slightly younger than the control group. Significantly lower normalized Chao1 diversity was found in multiple sclerosis patients than in controls, suggesting substantial peripheral T-cell clonal expansion. Four to six TRBV segments, including TRBV5-6, TRBV5-1 and TRBV20-1, were significantly more frequent in patients than controls.

A distance of 12 bases separates the germline ends of V and J, which lose 8 bases and 5 bases respectively. From its cysteine to its phenylalanine, the CDR3 spans 12 amino acids. The entry retains the CDR3 DNA only, 36 bases that are in frame from base 1. Sequenced material: blood. The sequence was collected from a girl aged 10 to 17 with multiple sclerosis. The chain is assembled from TRBV12-3 or TRBV12-4 and TRBJ1-1; no D segment can be confidently identified. The nucleotides are TGTGCCAGCTCCAGGATGGGGACTGAAGCTTTCTTT. Its translation is CASSRMGTEAFF.